The next 29 T cell receptor beta chains were all read from a single sample in a study of CD8+ T cells in alopecia areata (dated by TCRdb to the late 2010s). According to the study, the label for this sample's treatment or condition signals: oral pan-JAK inhibitor, 5-10 mg twice daily. Libraries were constructed by the immunoSEQ multiplex PCR assay. RNA was extracted from all samples and reverse transcribed into cDNA as template for TCR sequencing. TCRdb took over this immuneACCESS table, retaining in-frame rearrangements with V and J assigned. Such tables are incomplete; in checked studies, under half of the missing clones stem from an unresolved V gene, and the remainder is unexplained. This sample gives roughly 210,000 clones in total; 40% to 55% of them show up just once. The ten most abundant clones make up 2% to 3% of the sample. Here the sequenced sample was CD4+ T cells sorted from blood, taken around week 37, from a patient treated with tofacitinib. The source is a human donor with alopecia areata.

The rearrangement links TRBV7-2 to TRBJ2-3, with 8 bases fitting TRBD2. Germline-derived CDR1 and CDR2 are SGHTA and FQGNSA. This CDR3 has 16 amino acids. Unmatched junction bases numbered 12, after V lost 5 bases and J lost 5 bases. The CDR3 here is CASSPWFAGGGDTQYF. As DNA, the CDR3 is TGTGCCAGCAGCCCTTGGTTTGCGGGGGGAGGAGATACGCAGTATTTT.

This rearrangement joins TRBV29-1 to TRBJ2-1; D possibly uses TRBD1 or TRBD2 (5 bases each). V was cut by 7 bases and J by 0 bases, with 7 bases left in between. CDR3 size: 12 residues. The germline V gene has CDR1 SQVTM and CDR2 ANQGSEA. CDR3 sequence reads: CSAGASYNEQFF. Written as DNA, the CDR3 is TGCAGCGCCGGGGCCTCCTACAATGAGCAGTTCTTC.

This clone has more than one count but fewer than ten. J is TRBJ2-7 and V is TRBV2; a possible D gene is TRBD2 (6 bases). Germline lookup yields CDR1 SNHLY and CDR2 FYNNEI. Trimming left V 6 bases short and J 3 bases short, with 12 bases between. The CDR3 runs to 13 residues. The CDR3 protein is CASRRDSFYEQYF. The CDR3 nucleotides read TGTGCCAGCAGGAGGGACTCCTTCTACGAGCAGTACTTC.

The V gene is TRBV30, the J gene TRBJ2-1; D perhaps matches TRBD2 (5 bases). The V end was cut by 3 bases, the J end by 0 bases, with 6 bases between. The CDR3 runs 13 residues. CDR1 is GTSNPN, CDR2 SVGIG, per germline (reference sequence). CDR3 bases: TGTGCCTGGAGCCGGGGCTCCTACAATGAGCAGTTCTTC. It yields the protein CAWSRGSYNEQFF.

The gene calls are TRBV2 and TRBJ1-2, with D possibly TRBD1 on 5 matching bases. This CDR3 spans 12 amino acids. The V end lost 7 bases, the J end lost 5 bases, and 11 bases lay between the germline ends. CDR1 and CDR2 (germline): SNHLY, FYNNEI. CDR3 residues: CASTGTEYGYTF. Written as DNA, the CDR3 is TGTGCCAGCACTGGGACGGAGTATGGCTACACCTTC. Together with reference TRBV2 and TRBJ1-2, the CDR3 gives the full variable domain: EPEVTQTPSHQVTQMGQEVILRCVPISNHLYFYWYRQILGQKVEFLVSFYNNEISEKSEIFDDQFSVERPDGSNFTLKIRSTKLEDSAMYFCASTGTEYGYTFGSGTRLTVV.

In this sample, this clone turned up a few times. This chain joins TRBV7-9 and TRBJ1-1; a weak D match, TRBD1 (6 bases). The CDR3 totals 14 residues. Germline CDR1 is SEHNR and CDR2 is FQNEAQ (reference sequence). Trimming took 3 bases from V and 1 from J, leaving 9 bases between them. The CDR3 sequence: CASSFSGANTEAFF. CDR3 nucleotide sequence: TGTGCCAGCAGCTTTTCAGGGGCGAACACTGAAGCTTTCTTT.

The rearrangement joins TRBV7-2 to TRBJ2-5, with D perhaps TRBD2 (6 bases). V was cut by 3 bases and J by 5 bases, with 10 bases left in between. CDR1 SGHTA and CDR2 FQGNSA come from the germline V gene. The CDR3 loop spans 13 amino acids. Here the CDR3 reads CASSFRSGETQYF. The CDR3 bases are TGTGCCAGCAGCTTCCGCAGCGGGGAGACCCAGTACTTC.

This chain connects TRBV2 to TRBJ1-5; no definite D call. Germline V gene lookup returns CDR1 SNHLY and CDR2 FYNNEI. Trimming left V 4 bases short and J 4 bases short, with 11 bases between. The CDR3 contains 14 residues. Here the CDR3 DNA reads TGTGCCAGCAGTGGTTACAGCCGAAATCAGCCCCAGCATTTT. The encoded protein is CASSGYSRNQPQHF. The full variable domain, its missing parts supplied by reference TRBV2 and TRBJ1-5, is EPEVTQTPSHQVTQMGQEVILRCVPISNHLYFYWYRQILGQKVEFLVSFYNNEISEKSEIFDDQFSVERPDGSNFTLKIRSTKLEDSAMYFCASSGYSRNQPQHFGDGTRLSIL.

J is TRBJ2-4 and V is TRBV7-2; D possibly uses TRBD1 or TRBD2 (5 bases each). V was pared by 5 bases and J by 7 bases, with 15 bases between. The CDR3 has 14 amino acids. CDR1 SGHTA and CDR2 FQGNSA come from the germline V gene. The CDR3 is CASSTYGRENIQYF. CDR3 in DNA: TGTGCCAGCAGCACATATGGCAGGGAGAACATTCAGTACTTC.

The genes are TRBV7-3 and TRBJ1-2; 8 bases align to TRBD1. This CDR3 has 15 residues. From germline, CDR1 is SGHTA and CDR2 FQGTGA. V shed 0 bases, J shed 8 bases, and the junction held 8 bases outside the gene matches. CDR3 sequence: CASSLTPGGEEGYTF. For the CDR3, the DNA is TGTGCCAGCAGCTTAACGCCAGGGGGCGAGGAAGGCTACACCTTC.

This clone was counted only a few times. The genes are TRBV27 and TRBJ2-7, with TRBD1 matching 7 bases. CDR3 length equals 15 residues. Germline CDR1 reads MNHEY; CDR2 reads SMNVEV (reference sequence). J gave up 2 bases and V 5 bases, and 9 bases lay outside the gene matches. CDR3 amino acids: CASSPDRPTAYEQYF. The CDR3 DNA reads TGTGCCAGCAGTCCGGACAGGCCCACCGCCTACGAGCAGTACTTC.

The chain joins TRBV6-5 to TRBJ2-3; either TRBD1 or TRBD2 may fit D (5 bases each). V gave up 2 bases and J gave up 8 bases, with 17 bases separating them. The CDR3 is 15 amino acids. The germline V gene has CDR1 MNHEY and CDR2 SVGAGI. The CDR3 reads CASSYGSGTAATQYF. CDR3 DNA: TGTGCCAGCAGTTACGGGAGTGGGACCGCGGCTACGCAGTATTTT.

This clone has only a few counts. The rearrangement links TRBV30 to TRBJ1-2, with D perhaps matching TRBD1 (5 bases). The V end lost 1 base, the J end lost 7 bases, and 13 bases lay between the germline ends. From germline, CDR1 is GTSNPN and CDR2 SVGIG (reference sequence). The CDR3 loop spans 13 amino acids. This chain's CDR3 is CAWSEDLGGGYTF. CDR3 DNA: TGTGCCTGGAGTGAGGATCTGGGGGGTGGCTACACCTTC.

This sequence joins TRBV19 and TRBJ1-1; D not certain. Germline V gene sequence: CDR1 LNHDA, CDR2 SQIVND (reference sequence). V lost 3 bases and J 0 bases, leaving 2 bases between the germline ends. The CDR3 is made up of 12 amino acids. In DNA form, the CDR3 reads TGTGCCAGTAGTATGCTGAACACTGAAGCTTTCTTT. It codes for CASSMLNTEAFF.

The rearrangement joins TRBV2 to TRBJ2-5, with 7 bases lining up with TRBD1. The junction had 5 bases not matched to a gene; V was cut back by 2 bases and J by 2 bases. The CDR3 spans 15 residues. The V gene's germline CDR1 is SNHLY and CDR2 FYNNEI. The CDR3, as DNA: TGTGCCAGCAGTGAATTGGGGACAGCGCAAGAGACCCAGTACTTC. Translated: CASSELGTAQETQYF.

The V call is TRBV5-4, the J call TRBJ2-7, with D uncertain. The CDR3 sequence is 14 residues long. Trimming cost V 0 bases and J 0 bases, with 7 bases left between them. The germline V gene has CDR1 SGHNT and CDR2 YYREEE (reference sequence). The CDR3 DNA follows: TGTGCCAGCAGCTTGGAGTCCGGCTCCTACGAGCAGTACTTC. Protein sequence: CASSLESGSYEQYF.

In this sample, this clone turned up once. This chain links TRBV5-6 with TRBJ2-2, with D hard to call. Germline loops: CDR1 SGHDT, CDR2 YYEEEE. The V gene lost 4 bases and the J gene lost 4 bases, with 8 bases spanning the gap. This CDR3 has 13 residues. The CDR3 loop reads CASSIPITGELFF. The CDR3 DNA is TGTGCCAGCAGCATCCCAATCACCGGGGAGCTGTTTTTT. Full variable domain (outside the CDR3, taken from reference TRBV5-6 and TRBJ2-2): DAGVTQSPTHLIKTRGQQVTLRCSPKSGHDTVSWYQQALGQGPQFIFQYYEEEERQRGNFPDRFSGHQFPNYSSELNVNALLLGDSALYLCASSIPITGELFFGEGSRLTVL.

The chain employs TRBV15 and TRBJ2-1; D is uncertain. This CDR3 spans 16 amino acids. Germline CDR1 LNHNV, CDR2 YYDKDF (reference sequence). V was shortened by 1 base and J by 0 bases, with 10 bases between the two germline ends. CDR3 bases: TGTGCCACCAGCAGAGGGGCGACGAGCTCCTACAATGAGCAGTTCTTC. Residues: CATSRGATSSYNEQFF.

The chain joins TRBV5-4 to TRBJ2-3; 15 bases are a match to TRBD2. The CDR3 is 16 residues long. J lost 4 bases, V lost 4 bases, and 4 bases had no gene match. The V gene's germline CDR1 is SGHNT and CDR2 YYREEE (reference sequence). The CDR3 region is CASSVGLAGGADTQYF. The CDR3 DNA follows: TGTGCCAGCAGCGTGGGACTAGCGGGAGGTGCAGATACGCAGTATTTT.

The CDR3 DNA sequence: TGTGCCAGCAGCGTAGATTGGGCGGGAGGGCTTTACGAGCAGTACTTC. It yields the protein CASSVDWAGGLYEQYF. This chain uses TRBV9 with TRBJ2-7; 9 bases fit TRBD2. Germline V gene lookup returns CDR1 SGDLS and CDR2 YYNGEE. The CDR3 has 16 residues. Losses at the gene ends were 0 bases for V and 4 bases for J; bases not matched to a gene: 8. Using reference TRBV9 and TRBJ2-7 for the parts outside the CDR3, the full variable domain is DSGVTQTPKHLITATGQRVTLRCSPRSGDLSVYWYQQSLDQGLQFLIQYYNGEERAKGNILERFSAQQFPDLHSELNLSSLELGDSALYFCASSVDWAGGLYEQYFGPGTRLTVT.

The V and J genes are TRBV7-8 and TRBJ2-3; the D is unclear. The CDR3 loop spans 13 amino acids. The V gene's germline CDR1 is SGHVS and CDR2 FQNEAQ. V was shortened by 1 base and J by 1 base, with 3 bases between the two germline ends. For the CDR3, the DNA is TGTGCCAGCAGCTTAGATGGCACAGATACGCAGTATTTT. Its protein product is CASSLDGTDTQYF.

This rearrangement joins TRBV7-9 to TRBJ2-7; D might be TRBD1 (6 bases). Germline CDR1 and CDR2: SEHNR and FQNEAQ (reference sequence). There are 14 residues in the CDR3. V lost 3 bases and J 6 bases, leaving 15 bases between the germline ends. The CDR3 spells CASSFGRGELEQYF. CDR3 bases: TGTGCCAGCAGCTTCGGCAGGGGAGAACTCGAGCAGTACTTC.

This clone was found a few times. The chain uses TRBV5-1 and TRBJ2-5; TRBD1 matches at 7 bases. Trimming at V came to 0 bases and at J to 9 bases, leaving 5 bases not matched to a gene. The length of the CDR3 is 13 residues. Germline loops: CDR1 SGHRS, CDR2 YFSETQ. In nucleotides, the CDR3 is TGCGCCAGCAGCTTGGTTGGTGGGACAGCCCAGTACTTC. As protein: CASSLVGGTAQYF. Together with reference TRBV5-1 and TRBJ2-5, the CDR3 gives the full variable domain: KAGVTQTPRYLIKTRGQQVTLSCSPISGHRSVSWYQQTPGQGLQFLFEYFSETQRNKGNFPGRFSGRQFSNSRSEMNVSTLELGDSALYLCASSLVGGTAQYFGPGTRLLVL.

V is TRBV27 and J is TRBJ2-7; TRBD1 agrees at 7 bases. The CDR3 is 15 residues long. CDR1 is MNHEY, CDR2 SMNVEV, per germline (reference sequence). Trimming removed 5 bases from V and 7 bases from J; junction bases left unmatched: 14. Here the CDR3 reads CASSGYRGSNSEQYF. CDR3 DNA: TGTGCCAGCAGTGGATACAGGGGTAGTAATTCAGAGCAGTACTTC.

This clone was seen more than once but under ten times. V and J are TRBV5-1 and TRBJ1-1; D is unclear. This CDR3 has 13 amino acids. The V gene's germline CDR1 is SGHRS and CDR2 YFSETQ. Trimming took off 4 bases at V and 1 base at J, with 8 bases between the two ends. The CDR3 nucleotides read TGCGCCAGCAGCGGGATGGGGAACACTGAAGCTTTCTTT. The encoded protein is CASSGMGNTEAFF.

The chain is built from TRBV5-6 and TRBJ1-2; D is unclear. Trimming took 4 bases from V and 2 from J, leaving 12 bases between them. Per the germline V gene, CDR1 is SGHDT and CDR2 is YYEEEE. The CDR3 covers 14 residues. Here the CDR3 reads CASSGGGGNYGYTF. CDR3 DNA sequence: TGTGCCAGCAGCGGAGGAGGAGGAAACTATGGCTACACCTTC.

The chain has TRBV30 and TRBJ1-5; no firm D call. Trimming took 1 base from V and 8 from J, leaving 18 bases between them. In germline, CDR1 is GTSNPN, CDR2 SVGIG (reference sequence). The CDR3 runs to 15 residues. The CDR3 loop reads CAWSGTPGLDKPQHF. DNA of the CDR3: TGTGCCTGGAGTGGTACCCCCGGCCTCGATAAGCCCCAGCATTTT.

This chain joins TRBV5-1 and TRBJ2-1; the D is unclear. Germline-derived CDR1 and CDR2 are SGHRS and YFSETQ. Trimming pared 4 bases from V and 6 bases from J, leaving 17 bases between. This CDR3 is built from 15 residues. The CDR3 loop is CASSPSLSRGNEQFF. The DNA for the CDR3 is TGCGCCAGCAGCCCCTCCCTCTCACGCGGCAATGAGCAGTTCTTC.

The chain is built from TRBV6-5 and TRBJ1-5, with TRBD1 as a possible D gene (5 bases). The CDR3 has 14 amino acids. In germline, CDR1 is MNHEY, CDR2 SVGAGI. V was clipped by 7 bases and J by 4 bases, with 14 bases between them. The CDR3 bases are TGTGCCAGCACCCTCCGGAGGGGTAATCAGCCCCAGCATTTT. Amino acid sequence: CASTLRRGNQPQHF.